This entry describes one T cell receptor (beta chain). The antigen this receptor binds is unknown. No much larger clone exists at a distance of one base, and base qualities are not known. These data originate in a study of ipilimumab plus nivolumab after autologous stem cell transplantation (dated by TCRdb to the early 2020s). About the investigation overall: The median number of doses received by trial patients was roughly 5 for ipilimumab and about 8 for nivolumab. The intent-to-treat population of the trial was made up of about 37 patients. The DLBCL cohort included primary refractory and relapsed disease, with 18-month progression-free survival of approximately 87% and 28% respectively. Patients undergoing autologous transplant for high-risk diffuse large B cell lymphoma, mature T cell lymphoma, or multiple myeloma were enrolled in the trial. The study at large found these results: Combined checkpoint inhibition appeared tolerable as post-transplant consolidation, according to the authors' conclusion. According to the authors, a biologic rationale for studying the approach further came from T cell receptor repertoire, regulatory T cell phenotype and gut microbiota profiles.

Checkpoint therapy was initiated 14 to 28 days after autologous transplant, and ipilimumab was administered at 1 mg/kg intravenously on day 1 of selected weeks. Nivolumab was administered at 3 mg/kg intravenously on day 1 of weeks 1, 4, 7, 10, and every two weeks through week 26. The study was a Phase Ib clinical trial testing combined checkpoint inhibition with ipilimumab and nivolumab as consolidation after autologous stem cell transplantation. Libraries were prepared through the immunoSEQ multiplex PCR assay. What TCRdb holds here is the immuneACCESS table cut down to in-frame rearrangements. Part of the clones is not present; checked against another copy, under half of the missing clones reflect an unresolved V gene, and the others are unexplained. The sample contains 20,000 to 25,000 clones, 86% of them found a single time. The ten most abundant clones make up roughly 5% of the sample. Germline trimming: 7 bases from V, 0 bases from J; junction bases outside gene matches: 2. Reading from cysteine to phenylalanine, the CDR3 counts 14 amino acids. Just CDR3 DNA is preserved here, 42 bases in frame from base 1. Sequences SGHDT (CDR1) and YYEEEE (CDR2) are obtained from the germline V gene.

The material was PBMCs, obtained in a trial of ipilimumab plus nivolumab as post-transplant consolidation. The rearrangement combines TRBV5-6 with TRBJ2-3, with 10 bases in between that match TRBD2. The TCR originated in a male donor with diffuse large B-cell lymphoma. The CDR3 sequence is CASDSGGSTDTQYF. The nucleotide sequence reads as follows: TGTGCCAGCGATAGCGGGGGGAGCACAGATACGCAGTATTTT.